The entry below describes one T cell receptor beta chain. This sample is drawn from a study of shared clonotypes between healthy human individuals. The protocol was immunoSEQ multiplex PCR, while the TCRdb copy is restricted to in-frame clones and leaves out a portion. Of 2 million to 2.5 million clones listed, 95% were seen once; the top ten hold 0.13%. This receptor was identified in a man between 18 and 29 years old in good health. Material for sequencing was naive CD4+ T cells sorted from blood. The sample's subset: CD45RA+ positively selected.

CDR3 bases: TGTGCCAGCAACGACAGGCCTAATTCACCCCTCCACTTT. Protein product: CASNDRPNSPLHF. The rearrangement links TRBV2 to TRBJ1-6, with D tentatively TRBD1 (6 bases). The germline V gene encodes CDR1 SNHLY and CDR2 FYNNEI. This CDR3 has 13 residues. Deletions cut 7 bases from V and 6 bases from J, with 10 bases between.